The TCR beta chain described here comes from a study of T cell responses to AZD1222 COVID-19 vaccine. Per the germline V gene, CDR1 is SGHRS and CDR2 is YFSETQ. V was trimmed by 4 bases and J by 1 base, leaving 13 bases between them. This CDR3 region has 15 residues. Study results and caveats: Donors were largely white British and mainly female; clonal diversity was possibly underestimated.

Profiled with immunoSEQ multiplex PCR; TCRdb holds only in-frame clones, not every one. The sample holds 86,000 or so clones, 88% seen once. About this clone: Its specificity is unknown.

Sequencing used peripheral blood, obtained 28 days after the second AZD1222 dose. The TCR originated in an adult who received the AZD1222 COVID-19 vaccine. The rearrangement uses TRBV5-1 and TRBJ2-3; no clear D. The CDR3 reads CASSVQGPGTDTQYF. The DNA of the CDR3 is TGCGCCAGCAGCGTTCAAGGCCCGGGCACAGATACGCAGTATTTT.